This TCR beta chain was retrieved from a study of blood T cell repertoires in COVID-19. For the study at large: There were acute and convalescent COVID-19 samples, and they came from the United States, Italy and Spain. From T cells, B-cell-depleted T cells, or PBMCs came the material, which was cDNA or gDNA.

Method: immunoSEQ multiplex PCR; TCRdb's copy keeps in-frame clones and lacks some. The sample holds some 270,000 clones; around 90% are singletons and the top ten take over 3.5%. Material: PBMCs or T cells enriched from blood (not recorded which). The sequence was obtained from a woman between 25 and 40 years old with acute COVID-19.

The CDR3 spells CASSPAEVREDNEQFF. CDR3 in DNA: TGCGCCAGCAGCCCCGCTGAGGTGCGGGAGGACAATGAGCAGTTCTTC. J is TRBJ2-1 and V is TRBV4-1, with 8 bases aligning to TRBD2. This CDR3 comprises 16 residues. J lost 5 bases, V lost 4 bases, and 10 bases had no gene match. Germline V gives CDR1 MGHRA, CDR2 YSYEKL.